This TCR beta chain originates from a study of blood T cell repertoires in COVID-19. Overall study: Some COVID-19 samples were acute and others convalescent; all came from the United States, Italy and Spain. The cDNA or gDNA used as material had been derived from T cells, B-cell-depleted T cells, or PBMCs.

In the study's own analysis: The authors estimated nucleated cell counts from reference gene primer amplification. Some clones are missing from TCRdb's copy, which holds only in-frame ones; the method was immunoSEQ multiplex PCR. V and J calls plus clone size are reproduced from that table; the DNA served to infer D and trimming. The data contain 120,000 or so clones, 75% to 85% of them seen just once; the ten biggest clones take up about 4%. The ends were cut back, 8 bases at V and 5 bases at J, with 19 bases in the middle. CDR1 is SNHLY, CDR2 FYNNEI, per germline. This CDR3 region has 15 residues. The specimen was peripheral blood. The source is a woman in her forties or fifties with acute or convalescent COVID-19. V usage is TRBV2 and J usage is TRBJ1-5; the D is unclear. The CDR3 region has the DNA TGTGCCAGCCGCCCTAGGCTCTTAAATGATCAGCCCCAGCATTTT. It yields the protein CASRPRLLNDQPQHF.